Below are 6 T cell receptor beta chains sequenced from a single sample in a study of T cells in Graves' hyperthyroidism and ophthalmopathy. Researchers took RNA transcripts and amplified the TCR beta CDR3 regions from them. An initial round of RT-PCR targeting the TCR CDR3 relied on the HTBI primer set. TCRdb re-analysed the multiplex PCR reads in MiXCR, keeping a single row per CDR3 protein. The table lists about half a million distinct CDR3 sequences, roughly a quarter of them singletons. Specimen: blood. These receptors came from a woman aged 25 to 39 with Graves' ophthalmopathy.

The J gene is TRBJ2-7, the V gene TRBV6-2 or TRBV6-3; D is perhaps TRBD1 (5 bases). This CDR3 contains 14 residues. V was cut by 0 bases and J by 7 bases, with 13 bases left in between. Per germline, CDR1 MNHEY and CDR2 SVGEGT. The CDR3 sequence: CASSYSTDTGEQYF. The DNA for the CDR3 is TGTGCCAGCAGTTACTCGACAGACACCGGGGAGCAGTACTTC.

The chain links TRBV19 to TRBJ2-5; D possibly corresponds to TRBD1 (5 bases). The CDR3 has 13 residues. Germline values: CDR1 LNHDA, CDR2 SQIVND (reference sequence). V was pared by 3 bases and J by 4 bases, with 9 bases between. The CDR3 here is CASSIDSLETQYF. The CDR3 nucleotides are TGTGCCAGTAGTATCGACAGCTTAGAGACCCAGTACTTC.

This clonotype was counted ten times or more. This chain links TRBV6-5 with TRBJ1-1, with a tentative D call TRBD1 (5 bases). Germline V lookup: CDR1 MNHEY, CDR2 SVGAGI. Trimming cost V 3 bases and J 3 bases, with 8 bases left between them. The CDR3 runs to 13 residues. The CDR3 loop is CASSYQGYTEAFF. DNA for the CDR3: TGTGCCAGCAGTTATCAGGGTTACACTGAAGCTTTCTTT.

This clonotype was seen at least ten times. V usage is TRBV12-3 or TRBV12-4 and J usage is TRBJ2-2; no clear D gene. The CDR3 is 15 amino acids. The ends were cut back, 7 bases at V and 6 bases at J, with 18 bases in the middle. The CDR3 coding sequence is TGTGCCAGCAAAGAGCCGGCGGCGGAAGCCGGGGAGCTGTTTTTT. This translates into CASKEPAAEAGELFF.

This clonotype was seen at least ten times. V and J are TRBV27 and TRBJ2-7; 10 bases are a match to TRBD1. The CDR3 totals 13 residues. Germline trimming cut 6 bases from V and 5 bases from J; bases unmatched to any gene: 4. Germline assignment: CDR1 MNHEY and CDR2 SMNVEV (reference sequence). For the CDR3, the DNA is TGTGCCAGCAGGGAGACAGGGGGCCACGAGCAGTACTTC. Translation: CASRETGGHEQYF.

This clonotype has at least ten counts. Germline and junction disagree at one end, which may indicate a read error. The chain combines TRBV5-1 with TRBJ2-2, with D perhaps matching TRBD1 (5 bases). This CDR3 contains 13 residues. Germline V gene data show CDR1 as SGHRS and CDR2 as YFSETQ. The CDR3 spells CASSLDSTGELFF. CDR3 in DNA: TGTGCCAGCAGCCTCGACAGCACCGGGGAGCTGTTTTTT.